The 16 T cell receptor beta chains below were found in one sample sequenced in a study of blood T cells in healthy people across ages. Through a sample-barcoded 5' primer and a J-beta primer mix, a second PCR was run for roughly 7 to 11 cycles. TCRdb processed the 5' RACE reads anew with MiXCR; each CDR3 protein has one entry. The sample yields around 1,500,000 distinct CDR3 sequences, around two fifths seen once. Source material: blood. Every receptor here comes from a woman aged 18-29 years in good health.

The chain is built from TRBV4-1 and TRBJ2-7; TRBD1 matches 9 bases. The V segment lost 4 bases and the J segment 5 bases; nucleotides outside the gene matches: 12. The CDR3 loop spans 16 amino acids. Germline CDR1 is MGHRA and CDR2 is YSYEKL. CDR3 sequence: CASSPQDRGFSHEQYF. DNA for the CDR3: TGCGCCAGCAGCCCTCAGGACAGGGGCTTTTCTCACGAGCAGTACTTC.

In the case of this clonotype: This may be a read error, as it is one base from a much larger clone. This sequence joins TRBV6-4 and TRBJ2-7, with D unclear. The germline gives CDR1 MRHNA, CDR2 SNTAGT. This CDR3 comprises 13 residues. CDR3 residues: CASSNPSSDEQYF. CDR3 sequence (DNA): TGTGCCAGCTCGAATCCCAGCTCCGACGAGCAGTACTTC.

This clonotype was seen a handful of times. The chain joins TRBV3-1 to TRBJ2-1; possibly TRBD1 or TRBD2 for D (5 bases each). The germline CDR1 and CDR2 sequences are LGHDT and YNNKEL (reference sequence). V dropped 1 base and J dropped 15 bases, with 13 bases sitting between them. This CDR3 is built from 12 residues. CDR3 in amino acids: CASSQGRDGGFF. CDR3 nucleotide sequence: TGTGCCAGCAGCCAAGGCCGTGATGGGGGGTTCTTC.

The chain is built from TRBV28 and TRBJ1-6, with a weak D call TRBD1 (5 bases). Germline V gene sequence: CDR1 MDHEN, CDR2 SYDVKM. Trimming pared 2 bases from V and 10 bases from J, leaving 9 bases between. The CDR3 totals 13 residues. CDR3 coding DNA: TGTGCCAGCAGTTTAATCAGGGAATCACCCCTCCACTTT. Translated, it gives CASSLIRESPLHF.

This clonotype has a count of ten or more. This sequence joins TRBV7-9 and TRBJ1-2; 7 bases fit TRBD1. The V gene end was trimmed by 4 bases and the J gene end by 6 bases; junction bases not matched to a gene: 2. Germline-derived CDR1 and CDR2 are SEHNR and FQNEAQ (reference sequence). This CDR3 has 12 amino acids. Here the CDR3 DNA reads TGTGCCAGCAGCTCCGACAGGGATGGCTACACCTTC. Translated, it gives CASSSDRDGYTF.

V usage is TRBV27 and J usage is TRBJ2-1; 7 bases are shared with TRBD1. The germline V gene has CDR1 MNHEY and CDR2 SMNVEV (reference sequence). This CDR3 is built from 14 residues. With 6 bases clipped from V and 6 bases from J, the junction kept 8 bases outside the gene matches. CDR3 sequence (DNA): TGTGCCAGCAGCCTGGGACAGTTCTTCAATGAGCAGTTCTTC. Its translation is CASSLGQFFNEQFF.

Details on this clonotype: A read error may account for a junction end that differs from germline. The chain employs TRBV6-5 and TRBJ1-1; D is undetermined. The V gene's germline CDR1 is MNHEY and CDR2 SVGAGI. CDR3 size: 12 residues. DNA of the CDR3: TGTGCCAGCAGTTACGCGAACATTGAAGCTTTCTTT. As protein: CASSYANIEAFF.

There are a few counts of this clonotype. The chain employs TRBV7-2 and TRBJ2-2; 10 bases agree with TRBD1. The CDR3 is 17 residues long. Germline V gene lookup returns CDR1 SGHTA and CDR2 FQGNSA. J lost 6 bases, V lost 2 bases, and 9 bases had no gene match. CDR3 amino acids: CASSLRAVGQGSGELFF. DNA of the CDR3: TGTGCCAGCAGCTTAAGGGCGGTGGGACAGGGGTCCGGGGAGCTGTTTTTT.

This rearrangement joins TRBV29-1 to TRBJ2-3; D gene uncertain. V shed 6 bases and J shed 5 bases, with 9 bases lying between them. CDR3 length: 11 residues. Germline V lookup: CDR1 SQVTM, CDR2 ANQGSEA. Here the CDR3 DNA reads TGCAGCGTGCTAAAGGGAGATACGCAGTATTTT. Translating gives CSVLKGDTQYF.

In nucleotides, the CDR3 is TGTGCCAGCAGTAAGGGCAGGGGGAAGTATGGCTACACCTTC. Its translation: CASSKGRGKYGYTF. V usage is TRBV12-3 or TRBV12-4 and J usage is TRBJ1-2; 7 bases are shared with TRBD1. This CDR3 contains 14 residues. With 5 bases clipped from V and 5 bases from J, the junction kept 8 bases outside the gene matches.

The J gene is TRBJ1-2, the V gene TRBV5-6; TRBD1 matches 8 bases. Germline V gene lookup returns CDR1 SGHDT and CDR2 YYEEEE. The CDR3 sequence is 17 residues long. The junction had 9 bases not matched to a gene; V was cut back by 0 bases and J by 2 bases. This chain's CDR3 is CASSLVGRDRSNYGYTF. Written as DNA, the CDR3 is TGTGCCAGCAGCTTGGTGGGTCGGGACAGGTCAAACTATGGCTACACCTTC.

This chain links TRBV4-1 with TRBJ2-1, with a tentative D call TRBD2 (5 bases). The CDR3 contains 13 residues. V was pared by 8 bases and J by 3 bases, with 11 bases between. The germline CDR1 and CDR2 sequences are MGHRA and YSYEKL. Here the CDR3 DNA reads TGCGCCAGCTCGGAGGAAAACTACAATGAGCAGTTCTTC. The encoded protein is CASSEENYNEQFF.

The chain is built from TRBV4-1 and TRBJ1-4, with no clear D. CDR1 MGHRA and CDR2 YSYEKL come from the germline V gene. The CDR3 runs 15 residues. The V and J ends lost 2 bases and 0 bases respectively, with 7 bases between them. This CDR3 reads CASSQLAATNEKLFF. The DNA for the CDR3 is TGCGCCAGCAGCCAACTCGCAGCAACTAATGAAAAACTGTTTTTT.

The chain combines TRBV5-5 with TRBJ2-7; D is unclear. The V gene's germline CDR1 is SGHKS and CDR2 YYEKEE (reference sequence). The CDR3 covers 14 residues. Trimming pared 0 bases from V and 2 bases from J, leaving 9 bases between. The CDR3 nucleotides are TGTGCCAGCAGCTTGGCGACAAGGGCCTACGAGCAGTACTTC. Translated: CASSLATRAYEQYF.

The sample holds a few counts of this clonotype. The chain joins TRBV20-1 to TRBJ2-1, with 10 bases matching TRBD2. Germline V gene lookup returns CDR1 DFQATT and CDR2 SNEGSKA (reference sequence). There are 16 residues in the CDR3. Trimming removed 0 bases from V and 5 bases from J; junction bases left unmatched: 7. The CDR3, as DNA: TGCAGTGCTAGAGATGACCTAGCGGGAGCCCACAATGAGCAGTTCTTC. Translated: CSARDDLAGAHNEQFF.

This clonotype was observed once. Here the CDR3 reads CATRGSNEQFF. CDR3 nucleotide sequence: TGTGCCACCAGGGGGAGCAATGAGCAGTTCTTC. The gene calls are TRBV27 and TRBJ2-1; TRBD1 matches at 7 bases. The CDR3 spans 11 residues. Trimming removed 10 bases from V and 6 bases from J; junction bases left unmatched: 3. Germline V gene lookup returns CDR1 MNHEY and CDR2 SMNVEV (reference sequence).